A selection of T cell receptor beta chains follows, all from one sample in a study of OX40 agonist ivuxolimab in advanced cancers. The assay was immunoSEQ multiplex PCR, and TCRdb's table has in-frame clones only and misses some. The repertoire holds about 76,000 clones, with about 85% as singletons. The sample in question was CD4+ or CD8+ T cells sorted from blood, obtained in a trial of the OX40 agonist ivuxolimab. These receptors were obtained from an adult with an advanced solid tumor such as melanoma, head and neck, liver or kidney cancer. The conserved cysteine and the conserved F or W are not part of the CDR3 here. Clone size, where shown, is once, few, many, or a class for clones that have expanded.

v_call	cdr3_length	clone_size	j_call	cdr3_aa
TRBV5-6	10	NA	TRBJ1-2	ASSLGGDGYT
TRBV5-5	10	NA	TRBJ1-2	ASSFNRAGYT
TRBV27	13	NA	TRBJ2-7	ASSRSIAGGYEQY
TRBV6-5	11	NA	TRBJ1-2	ASSRDSNYGYT
TRBV5-6	12	NA	TRBJ1-5	ASSLVYGNQPQH
TRBV19	12	NA	TRBJ2-3	ATSGRASADTQY
TRBV18	13	NA	TRBJ1-4	ASSPGLLFDEKLF
TRBV18	16	NA	TRBJ1-2	ASSPSEAGPEAYYGYT
TRBV6-5	11	NA	TRBJ2-7	ASSYGISYEQY
TRBV7-9	13	NA	TRBJ2-5	ASRTRDASQETQY
TRBV5-6	16	NA	TRBJ2-5	ASSLGLGSGGHNMAQY
TRBV11-2	13	once	TRBJ2-1	ASSFTSGGANEQF
TRBV11-1	13	NA	TRBJ2-3	ASSLNGRGTDTQY
TRBV19	11	NA	TRBJ1-1	ASKDTVNTEAF
TRBV7-3	12	once	TRBJ2-5	ASSLTGGEETQY
TRBV4-1	13	NA	TRBJ2-3	ASSQGGVRADTQY
TRBV4-2	17	NA	TRBJ2-6	ASSQELAGGLDWANVLT
TRBV29-1	12	NA	TRBJ2-5	SVYPGQPQETQY
TRBV9	12	NA	TRBJ2-3	ASSPNQVEVGQY
TRBV19	12	once	TRBJ2-2	ASSLVTNTGELF
TRBV5-1	12	NA	TRBJ1-5	ASSPGQGGQPQH
TRBV9	12	NA	TRBJ1-6	ASSVGGANSPLH
TRBV5-5	13	once	TRBJ2-2	ASTPGQGNTGELF
TRBV29-1	12	NA	TRBJ2-5	SVEAYGSTGTQY
TRBV19	15	once	TRBJ2-2	ASSFGVIAVNTGELF
TRBV20-1	9	NA	TRBJ2-7	SARDFYEQY
TRBV2	16	NA	TRBJ2-3	ASRLERGGRGSTDTQY
TRBV7-3	15	once	TRBJ2-3	ASSPPGLAGGSDTQY
TRBV6-6	12	NA	TRBJ1-1	ASSYSGRNTEAF
TRBV6-6	13	NA	TRBJ1-1	ASRGTGGLPTEAF
TRBV5-1	13	once	TRBJ2-1	ASSLDGTSYNEQF